Only a few counts were recorded for the clone carrying this TCR beta chain. Its antigen is undetermined. The CDR3 consists of 17 residues. Looked up from germline, CDR1 is SGHTA and CDR2 is FQGTGA. V lost 4 bases to trimming and J lost 8 bases; unmatched junction nucleotides: 10. The sample comes from a study of T cells in Graves' hyperthyroidism and ophthalmopathy. Graves' hyperthyroidism qualified as stable when ophthalmopathy did not progress within 18 months. Patients aged 18 to 65 had newly diagnosed hyperthyroidism of under 2 months' duration. From more than 9.5 ml of fresh peripheral blood, PBMCs were isolated. Broader study findings: Ophthalmopathy, which appeared later, was predicted by the model a median 6.5 months before onset.

TCR beta CDR3 regions were amplified from RNA. During a first-round RT-PCR of the TCR CDR3, the HTBI primer set was used. TCRdb re-called the multiplex PCR reads with MiXCR, one entry per CDR3 protein. This sample has approximately 590,000 distinct CDR3 sequences; about a sixth occur once, and the top ten carry roughly 7.3%. The chain couples TRBV7-3 to TRBJ2-1; TRBD2 aligns across 14 bases. The material sequenced was blood. The sequence derives from a woman aged 25 to 39 with Graves' hyperthyroidism. The chain's CDR3 is CASSSLGLAGAPDEQFF. As DNA, the CDR3 is TGTGCCAGCAGCTCCTTGGGACTAGCGGGAGCCCCCGATGAGCAGTTCTTC.